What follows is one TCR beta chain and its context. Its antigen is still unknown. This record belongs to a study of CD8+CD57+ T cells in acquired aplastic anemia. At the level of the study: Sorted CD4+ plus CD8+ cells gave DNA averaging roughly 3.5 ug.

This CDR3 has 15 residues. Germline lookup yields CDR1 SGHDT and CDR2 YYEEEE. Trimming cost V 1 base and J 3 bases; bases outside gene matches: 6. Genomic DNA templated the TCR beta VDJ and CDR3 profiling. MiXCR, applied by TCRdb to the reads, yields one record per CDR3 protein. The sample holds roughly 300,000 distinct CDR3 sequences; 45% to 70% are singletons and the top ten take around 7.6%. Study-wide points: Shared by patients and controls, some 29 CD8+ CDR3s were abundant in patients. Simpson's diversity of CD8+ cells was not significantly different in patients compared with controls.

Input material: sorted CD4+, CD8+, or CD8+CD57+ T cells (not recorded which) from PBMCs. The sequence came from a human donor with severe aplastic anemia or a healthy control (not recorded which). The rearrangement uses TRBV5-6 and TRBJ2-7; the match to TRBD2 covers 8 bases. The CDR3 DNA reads TGTGCCAGCAGCTTGAACGGGGGGGCTGGCTACGAGCAGTACTTC. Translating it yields CASSLNGGAGYEQYF.